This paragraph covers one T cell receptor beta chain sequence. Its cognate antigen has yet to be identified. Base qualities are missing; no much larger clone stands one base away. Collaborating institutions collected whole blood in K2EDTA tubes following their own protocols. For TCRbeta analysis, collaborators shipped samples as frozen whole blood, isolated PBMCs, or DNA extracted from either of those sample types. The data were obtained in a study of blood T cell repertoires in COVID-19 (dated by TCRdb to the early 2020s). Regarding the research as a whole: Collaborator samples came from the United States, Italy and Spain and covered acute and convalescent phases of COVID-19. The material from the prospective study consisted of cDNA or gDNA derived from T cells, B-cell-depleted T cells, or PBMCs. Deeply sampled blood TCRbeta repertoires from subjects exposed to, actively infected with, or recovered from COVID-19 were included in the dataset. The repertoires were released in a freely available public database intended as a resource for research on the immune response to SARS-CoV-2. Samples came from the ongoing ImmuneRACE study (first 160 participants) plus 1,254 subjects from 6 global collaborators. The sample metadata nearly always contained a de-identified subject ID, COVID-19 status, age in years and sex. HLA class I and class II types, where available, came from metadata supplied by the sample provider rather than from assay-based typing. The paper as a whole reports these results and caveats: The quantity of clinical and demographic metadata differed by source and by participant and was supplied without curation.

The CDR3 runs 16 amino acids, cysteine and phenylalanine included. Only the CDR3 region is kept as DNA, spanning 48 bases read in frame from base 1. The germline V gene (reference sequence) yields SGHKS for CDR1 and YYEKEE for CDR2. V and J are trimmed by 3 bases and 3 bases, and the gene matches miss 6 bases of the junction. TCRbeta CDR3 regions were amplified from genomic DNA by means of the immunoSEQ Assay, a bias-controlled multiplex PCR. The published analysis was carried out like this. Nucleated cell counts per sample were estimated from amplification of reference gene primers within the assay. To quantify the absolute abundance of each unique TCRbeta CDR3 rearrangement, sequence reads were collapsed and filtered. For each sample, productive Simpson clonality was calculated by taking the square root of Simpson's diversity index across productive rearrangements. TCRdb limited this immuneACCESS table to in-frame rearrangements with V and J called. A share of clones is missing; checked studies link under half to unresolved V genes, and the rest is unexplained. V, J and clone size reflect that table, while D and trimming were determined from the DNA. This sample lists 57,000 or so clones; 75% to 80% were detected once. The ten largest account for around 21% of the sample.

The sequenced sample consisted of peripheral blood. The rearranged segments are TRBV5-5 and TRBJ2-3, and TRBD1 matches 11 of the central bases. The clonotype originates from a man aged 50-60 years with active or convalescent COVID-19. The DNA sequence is TGTGCCAGCAGCTGGGCCGGGACAGGGGGGACAGATACGCAGTATTTT. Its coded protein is CASSWAGTGGTDTQYF.